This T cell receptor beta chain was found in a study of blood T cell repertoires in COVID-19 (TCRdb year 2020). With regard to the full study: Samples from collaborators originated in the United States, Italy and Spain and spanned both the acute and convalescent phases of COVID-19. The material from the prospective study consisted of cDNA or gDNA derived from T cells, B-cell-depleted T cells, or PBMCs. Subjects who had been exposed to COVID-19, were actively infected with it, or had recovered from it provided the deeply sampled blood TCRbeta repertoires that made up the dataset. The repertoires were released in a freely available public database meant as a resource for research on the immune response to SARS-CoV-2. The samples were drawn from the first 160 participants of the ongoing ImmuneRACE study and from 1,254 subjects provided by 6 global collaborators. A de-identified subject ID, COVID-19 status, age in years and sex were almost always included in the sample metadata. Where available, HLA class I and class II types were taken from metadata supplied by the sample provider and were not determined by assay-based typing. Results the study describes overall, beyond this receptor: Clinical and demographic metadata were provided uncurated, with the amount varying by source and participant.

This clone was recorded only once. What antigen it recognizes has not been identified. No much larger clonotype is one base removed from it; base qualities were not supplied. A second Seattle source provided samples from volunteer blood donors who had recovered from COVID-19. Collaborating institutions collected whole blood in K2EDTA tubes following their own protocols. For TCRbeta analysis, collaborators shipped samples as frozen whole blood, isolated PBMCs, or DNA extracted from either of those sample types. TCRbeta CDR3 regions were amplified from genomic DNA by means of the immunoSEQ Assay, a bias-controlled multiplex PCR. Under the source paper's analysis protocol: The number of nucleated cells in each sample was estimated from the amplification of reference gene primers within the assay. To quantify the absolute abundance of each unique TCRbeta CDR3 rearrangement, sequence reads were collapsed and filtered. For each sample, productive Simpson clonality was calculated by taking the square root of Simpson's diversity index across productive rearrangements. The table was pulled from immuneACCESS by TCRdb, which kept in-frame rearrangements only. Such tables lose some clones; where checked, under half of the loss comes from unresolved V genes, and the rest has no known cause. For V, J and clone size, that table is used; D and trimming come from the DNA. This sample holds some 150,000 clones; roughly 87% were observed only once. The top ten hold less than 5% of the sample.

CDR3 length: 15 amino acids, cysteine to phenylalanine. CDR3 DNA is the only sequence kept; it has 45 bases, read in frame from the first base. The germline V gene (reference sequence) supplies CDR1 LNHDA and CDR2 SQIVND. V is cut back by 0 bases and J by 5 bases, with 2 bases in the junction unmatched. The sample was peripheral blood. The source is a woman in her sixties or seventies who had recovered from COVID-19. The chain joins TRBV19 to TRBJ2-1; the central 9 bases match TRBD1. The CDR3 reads CASSIEGQGDNEQFF. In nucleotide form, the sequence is TGTGCCAGTAGTATAGAGGGACAGGGAGACAATGAGCAGTTCTTC.